The rows below give T cell receptor beta chains drawn from one sample of a study of identical twins. TCRdb re-analysed the 5' RACE reads in MiXCR, keeping a single row per CDR3 protein. The sample has approximately 1.8 million distinct CDR3 sequences, about 31% seen once. Source material: cord blood. These receptors were obtained from a newborn girl in good health. The CDR3 runs from the conserved cysteine through the conserved F or W. D genes are given only for firm matches. Size values are once, few and many counts, or a class for expanded clones, and some rows have none.

TRBJ2-7 | TRBD1 | once | TRBV5-1 | TGCGCCAGCAGCCGACCAGGGGGCTACAATGAGCAGTACTTC | CASSRPGGYNEQYF
TRBJ1-6 | . | few | TRBV7-2 | TGTGCCAGCAGCTTAAACCAGGGAACCCCTTATAATTCACCCCTCCACTTT | CASSLNQGTPYNSPLHF
TRBJ2-4 | . | . | TRBV5-1 | TGCGCCAGCAGCTTGGGACTAGTCGGCGCCAAAAACATTCAGTACTTC | CASSLGLVGAKNIQYF
TRBJ2-4 | . | few | TRBV4-1 | TGCGCCAGCAGCCAATGGGCAGGGGTAGCCAAAAACATTCAGTACTTC | CASSQWAGVAKNIQYF
TRBJ1-4 | . | . | TRBV20-1 | TGCAGTGCCCGTCTGGGAAAACTGTTTTTT | CSARLGKLFF
TRBJ2-1 | TRBD2 | few | TRBV6-6 | TGTGCCAGCAGTTATTTTAGCGGGGACAATGAGCAGTTCTTC | CASSYFSGDNEQFF
TRBJ2-4 | . | few | TRBV4-1 | TGCGCCAGCAGCCAAGATGGTGGAGGGATCGGGCAGTACTTC | CASSQDGGGIGQYF
TRBJ2-7 | . | . | TRBV25-1 | TGTGCCAGCAGTGAAAATCAGGGGGCTCCCGGGGGGGAGCAGTACTTC | CASSENQGAPGGEQYF
TRBJ2-1 | TRBD1 | . | TRBV9 | TGTGCCAGCAGCCCACAAAACAGGGGGGTCCACAATGAGCAGTTCTTC | CASSPQNRGVHNEQFF
TRBJ1-2 | . | . | TRBV20-1 | TGCAGTGCTCGGGAGGACACCTATGGCTACACCTTC | CSAREDTYGYTF
TRBJ2-1 | . | few | TRBV21-1 | TGTGCCAGCAGCAGACCCGACAGGGTCAATGAGCAGTTCTTC | CASSRPDRVNEQFF
TRBJ2-7 | TRBD2 | once | TRBV4-1 | TGCGCCAGCAGCCACTGGACTAGTTCGAACAATGAGCAGTACTTC | CASSHWTSSNNEQYF
TRBJ1-1 | . | . | TRBV4-1 | TGCGCCAGCAGCCAAGTCGGAGGGCGAAACACTGAAGCTTTCTTT | CASSQVGGRNTEAFF
TRBJ2-3 | TRBD2 | . | TRBV12-5 | TGTGCTAGTGGCAAGAGCGGGGGTTTGACAGATACGCAGTATTTT | CASGKSGGLTDTQYF
TRBJ1-4 | . | . | TRBV6-5 | TGTGCCAGCAGTGAAACAGGGCGGGCTAATGAAAAACTGTTTTTT | CASSETGRANEKLFF
TRBJ2-1 | TRBD2 | . | TRBV6-1 | TGTGCCAGCATTGACAGCGGGGGCTCCTACAATGAGCAGTTCTTC | CASIDSGGSYNEQFF
TRBJ2-3 | TRBD2 | . | TRBV5-6 | TGTGCCAGCAGCTTCCGGGCGGGGAGGGCAGATACGCAGTATTTT | CASSFRAGRADTQYF
TRBJ1-1 | . | . | TRBV10-3 | TGTGCCATCAGTGAGTCAACTGAAGCTTTCTTT | CAISESTEAFF
TRBJ1-1 | . | few | TRBV4-1 | TGCGCCAGCAGCCAAGGCATTATCACTGAAGCTTTCTTT | CASSQGIITEAFF
TRBJ1-1 | . | . | TRBV25-1 | TGTGCCAGCACGAAGGGGCGGACCCCGAACACTGAAGCTTTCTTT | CASTKGRTPNTEAFF
TRBJ1-4 | . | . | TRBV5-6 | TGTGCCAGCAGCTTGGCGAACCGGGACCAGAAACTGTTTTTT | CASSLANRDQKLFF
TRBJ1-1 | . | . | TRBV13 | TGTGCCAGCAGCTTAATTTCTGGCAGACACACTGAAGCTTTCTTT | CASSLISGRHTEAFF
TRBJ2-7 | . | . | TRBV20-1 | TGCAGTGCTAGGGGGGGACAGCCCTTCTACGAGCAGTACTTC | CSARGGQPFYEQYF
TRBJ1-2 | . | many | TRBV12-3/TRBV12-4 | TGTGCCAGCAGTCCCGGACAGACCTATGGCTACACCTTC | CASSPGQTYGYTF
TRBJ1-2 | . | many | TRBV4-1 | TGCGCCAGCAGCCCGGGCGGAGTCAACTATGGCTACACCTTC | CASSPGGVNYGYTF
TRBJ2-1 | TRBD2 | . | TRBV7-2 | TGTGCCAGCAGCTTTGTAGACCCTATCCTCGGGACTAGCGGGAGGAGGGAGCAGTTCTTC | CASSFVDPILGTSGRREQFF
TRBJ2-4 | . | . | TRBV6-6 | TGTGCCAGCAGTTACTCGACAGGTTTTGCCAAAAACATTCAGTACTTC | CASSYSTGFAKNIQYF
TRBJ1-6 | . | few | TRBV28 | TGTGCCAGCACCCCCGGGGGGGCCCCCTATAATTCACCCCTCCACTTT | CASTPGGAPYNSPLHF
TRBJ2-1 | . | . | TRBV14 | TGTGCCAGCAGCTTGAGGGCCCTATGGAATGAGCAGTTCTTC | CASSLRALWNEQFF
TRBJ2-3 | . | few | TRBV18 | TGTGCCAGCTCCTCCGCCCCCGGGGGTATCACAGATACGCAGTATTTT | CASSSAPGGITDTQYF
TRBJ2-3 | TRBD2 | few | TRBV5-1 | TGCGCCAGCAGCACCGGACTAGGCCTCACAGATACGCAGTATTTT | CASSTGLGLTDTQYF
TRBJ2-3 | . | few | TRBV20-1 | TGCAGTGCGCCTGAGGGGCTAACAGATACGCAGTATTTT | CSAPEGLTDTQYF